The next 3 T cell receptor beta chains were all read from a single sample in a study of Graves' ophthalmopathy and Graves' hyperthyroidism. Amplification of TCR beta CDR3 regions used RNA transcripts. The first-round RT-PCR employed HTBI primers together with the Qiagen OneStep RT-PCR kit. A multiplex PCR was then performed as the second round. One entry per CDR3 protein results from TCRdb running MiXCR on the multiplex PCR reads. There are over 40,000 distinct CDR3 sequences in the sample; less than 65% occur only once, and around 25% lies in the top ten. The sequencing input was peripheral blood. These receptors were collected from an adult man with Graves' ophthalmopathy.

In its sample, this clonotype was seen many times. V usage is TRBV6-1 and J usage is TRBJ1-2; D unresolved. The germline V gene encodes CDR1 MNHNS and CDR2 SASEGT. This CDR3 is built from 11 residues. Trimming shortened V by 8 bases and J by 8 bases, and 12 bases separated the two germline ends. DNA for the CDR3: TGTGCCAGCTACACGGAAGGGGGCTACACCTTC. Translation gives CASYTEGGYTF.

A remark on this clonotype: A much larger clonotype is one base distant, so this may be a read error. CDR3 protein: CASSPGTGDFMNTGAFF. CDR3 DNA sequence: TGTGCCAGCAGTCCTGGGACAGGGGATTTCATGAACACTGGAGCTTTCTTT. V gene TRBV6-5 combines with J gene TRBJ1-1, with 10 bases identical to TRBD1. The CDR3 sequence is 17 residues long. The germline V gene has CDR1 MNHEY and CDR2 SVGAGI.

This clonotype was observed at least ten times. The V gene is TRBV7-3, the J gene TRBJ2-3; D may be TRBD2 (7 bases). The V and J ends lost 5 bases and 7 bases respectively, with 16 bases between them. The germline V gene encodes CDR1 SGHTA and CDR2 FQGTGA. The CDR3 is 14 amino acids. The CDR3 loop is CASSPRGGRNTQYF. In DNA, the CDR3 is TGTGCCAGCAGCCCAAGGGGGGGCCGGAATACGCAGTATTTT.